This is a list of T cell receptor beta chains from one sample in a study of CD8 T cells in ankylosing spondylitis. TCRdb re-called the 5' RACE reads through MiXCR, storing one row per CDR3 protein. This table holds some 200,000 distinct CDR3 sequences, around 13% found once. The sample comprised blood, either unsorted or a sorted T cell fraction (not recorded which). The source is a male donor with ankylosing spondylitis or in good health (not recorded which). CDR3s leave out the opening cysteine and the closing phenylalanine or tryptophan.

len	v_gene	j_gene	CDR3aa
9	TRBV12-3/TRBV12-4	TRBJ2-1	ANGLATEQF
14	TRBV12-3/TRBV12-4	TRBJ2-5	ASSLYLRGQGETQY
11	TRBV10-3	TRBJ1-3	AISGASGNTIY
10	TRBV11-3	TRBJ2-3	ASSSGADTQY
12	TRBV10-3	TRBJ2-7	AITDTSASYEQY
10	TRBV29-1	TRBJ2-2	SVEGAGGELF
13	TRBV9	TRBJ2-2	ASSASGSGTGELF
13	TRBV20-1	TRBJ2-7	SAPPSGGVPYEQY
14	TRBV6-4	TRBJ2-1	ASSDFLRSSYNEQF
12	TRBV12-5	TRBJ2-2	ASGLAGGAGELF
14	TRBV21-1	TRBJ2-7	ASSKGWRGSYYEQY
12	TRBV5-1	TRBJ1-1	ASSSGQGGTEAF
13	TRBV13	TRBJ2-1	ASSLRVAGVYEQF
10	TRBV9	TRBJ1-6	ASSVGNSPLH
16	TRBV7-8	TRBJ2-5	ASSPREHLLTPQETQY
11	TRBV7-9	TRBJ2-7	ASSGGPSYEQY
13	TRBV3-1	TRBJ1-1	ASSDMGGLNTEAF
15	TRBV5-4	TRBJ2-2	ASSLAGRGVHTGELF
11	TRBV10-1	TRBJ2-2	ASNETMYRELF
13	TRBV27	TRBJ2-1	ASSLSGLGYNEQF
16	TRBV25-1	TRBJ2-3	ASSDLPPTSGATDTQY
12	TRBV6-5	TRBJ1-5	ASSYREGNQPQH
13	TRBV6-1	TRBJ2-1	ASSTGLDFNNEEF
8	TRBV7-2	TRBJ2-7	ASSGHKQY
13	TRBV10-3	TRBJ2-1	AISEPGTSGDEQF
11	TRBV6-5	TRBJ1-6	ASSYGGGSPLH
14	TRBV7-9	TRBJ2-5	ASSLGQGLLQETQY
14	TRBV7-9	TRBJ2-7	ASSRNWASGYYEQY
14	TRBV27	TRBJ2-1	ASSPRTGGVYNEQF
13	TRBV29-1	TRBJ2-1	SVEGEGGAYNEQF
13	TRBV6-1	TRBJ2-3	ASREPPGLPDTQY
13	TRBV25-1	TRBJ2-5	ASSGGSSGRETQY
11	TRBV6-4	TRBJ2-6	ASGNRVTNVLT
12	TRBV12-3/TRBV12-4	TRBJ2-7	ASSPGEGRNEQY